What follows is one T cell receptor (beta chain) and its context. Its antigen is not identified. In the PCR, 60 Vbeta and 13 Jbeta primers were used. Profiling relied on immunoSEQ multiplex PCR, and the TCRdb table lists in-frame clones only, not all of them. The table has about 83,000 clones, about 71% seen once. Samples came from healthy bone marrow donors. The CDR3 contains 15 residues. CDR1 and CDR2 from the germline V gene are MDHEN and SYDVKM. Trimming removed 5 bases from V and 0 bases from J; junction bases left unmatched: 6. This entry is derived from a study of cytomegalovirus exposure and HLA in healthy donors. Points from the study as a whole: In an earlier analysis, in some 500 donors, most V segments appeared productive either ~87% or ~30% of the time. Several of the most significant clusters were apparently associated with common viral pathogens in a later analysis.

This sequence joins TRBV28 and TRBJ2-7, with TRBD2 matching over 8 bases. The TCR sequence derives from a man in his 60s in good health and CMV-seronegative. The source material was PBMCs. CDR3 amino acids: CASSPRGGNSYEQYF. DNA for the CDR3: TGTGCCAGCAGTCCCCGGGGGGGAAACTCCTACGAGCAGTACTTC.